The 29 T cell receptor beta chains reported below all come from one sample, sequenced in a study of cytomegalovirus exposure and HLA in healthy donors. PCR employed 60 Vbeta and 13 Jbeta primers. Assay used: immunoSEQ multiplex PCR; TCRdb lists only in-frame clones, some missing. In the table there are approximately 90,000 clones, roughly two thirds of which are singletons. Sequenced input: PBMCs. These receptor sequences come from a woman in her forties or fifties in good health and CMV-seropositive.

This clone has a handful of counts. The chain carries TRBV7-2 and TRBJ2-7, with TRBD2 matching over 10 bases. Germline trimming cut 5 bases from V and 3 bases from J; bases unmatched to any gene: 19. This CDR3 region has 19 residues. The germline gives CDR1 SGHTA, CDR2 FQGNSA. The CDR3 loop reads CASSPGLAGAGSLFYEQYF. The CDR3 DNA is TGTGCCAGCAGCCCGGGCCTAGCGGGAGCTGGTTCCCTATTCTACGAGCAGTACTTC.

In this sample, this clone turned up once. J is TRBJ1-4 and V is TRBV7-8; TRBD1 agrees at 7 bases. V dropped 4 bases and J dropped 8; count of bases not matched to a gene: 7. CDR1 and CDR2 (germline): SGHVS, FQNEAQ. The CDR3 runs 14 residues. The CDR3 reads CASSSRGRGEKLFF. The CDR3 bases are TGTGCCAGCAGCTCGAGGGGGCGCGGGGAAAAACTGTTTTTT. Together with reference TRBV7-8 and TRBJ1-4, the CDR3 gives the full variable domain: GAGVSQSPRYKVAKRGQDVALRCDPISGHVSLFWYQQALGQGPEFLTYFQNEAQLDKSGLPSDRFFAERPEGSVSTLKIQRTQQEDSAVYLCASSSRGRGEKLFFGSGTQLSVL.

This clone showed up just a few times. The CDR3 protein is CASSTQRGLYEQYF. The CDR3 DNA reads as TGTGCCAGCAGCACCCAGCGGGGGCTCTACGAGCAGTACTTC. V usage is TRBV7-2 and J usage is TRBJ2-7, with 8 positions matching TRBD2. V was clipped by 5 bases and J by 3 bases; unmatched bases: 6. The CDR3 loop spans 14 amino acids. Germline V gene data show CDR1 as SGHTA and CDR2 as FQGNSA.

In this sample, this clone turned up once. The chain links TRBV7-9 to TRBJ1-1; D might be TRBD1 (6 bases). The CDR3 is 14 amino acids. V lost 4 bases, J lost 0 bases, and 9 bases lay in between. The germline gives CDR1 SEHNR, CDR2 FQNEAQ (reference sequence). The DNA of the CDR3 is TGTGCCAGCAGCTCGGACAGCCTGAACACTGAAGCTTTCTTT. Amino acid sequence: CASSSDSLNTEAFF.

The genes are TRBV7-2 and TRBJ2-7, with D possibly being TRBD1 (5 bases). Germline V gene lookup returns CDR1 SGHTA and CDR2 FQGNSA. Trimming stripped 5 bases from V and 4 bases from J, with 18 bases between. This CDR3 has 15 residues. The CDR3 DNA is TGTGCCAGCAGCATATCGACAGCCGTGGGGTACGAGCAGTACTTC. It codes for CASSISTAVGYEQYF.

This clone has a handful of counts. V usage is TRBV28 and J usage is TRBJ1-6; TRBD1 matches 7 bases. V was pared by 3 bases and J by 9 bases, with 2 bases of the junction left unmatched. The CDR3 is 13 amino acids. Germline lookup yields CDR1 MDHEN and CDR2 SYDVKM. The CDR3 region has the DNA TGTGCCAGCAGTTTTCAGGGGGTTTCACCCCTCCACTTT. Amino acid sequence: CASSFQGVSPLHF.

The J gene is TRBJ1-3, the V gene TRBV12-5, with 11 bases matching TRBD1. The length of the CDR3 is 22 residues. J lost 0 bases, V lost 0 bases, and 16 bases had no gene match. Per germline, CDR1 LGHNT and CDR2 FRNRAP. CDR3 bases: TGTGCTAGTGGTTTGGTTTCTTCTACGCCGGGACAGGGGGGGCTCTCTGGAAACACCATATATTTT. As protein: CASGLVSSTPGQGGLSGNTIYF. Full variable domain (remainder filled in from reference TRBV12-5 and TRBJ1-3): DARVTQTPRHKVTEMGQEVTMRCQPILGHNTVFWYRQTMMQGLELLAYFRNRAPLDDSGMPKDRFSAEMPDATLATLKIQPSEPRDSAVYFCASGLVSSTPGQGGLSGNTIYFGEGSWLTVV.

This sequence joins TRBV14 and TRBJ2-1, with 10 bases that match TRBD2. Germline loops: CDR1 SGHDN, CDR2 FVKESK. This CDR3 spans 16 amino acids. V lost 0 bases to trimming and J lost 7 bases; unmatched junction nucleotides: 6. The CDR3: CASSQEASGRLNEQFF. The CDR3 DNA is TGTGCCAGCAGCCAAGAGGCTAGCGGGAGATTAAATGAGCAGTTCTTC. Supplemented by reference TRBV14 and TRBJ2-1, the full variable domain reads EAGVTQFPSHSVIEKGQTVTLRCDPISGHDNLYWYRRVMGKEIKFLLHFVKESKQDESGMPNNRFLAERTGGTYSTLKVQPAELEDSGVYFCASSQEASGRLNEQFFGPGTRLTVL.

The rearrangement links TRBV10-3 to TRBJ2-5; the D gene is possibly TRBD1 (7 bases). With the DNA end fitting TRBJ2-7 better, the J assignment may be wrong. Germline V CDR1 and CDR2: ENHRY, SYGVKD. The CDR3 runs to 14 residues. In DNA, the CDR3 is TGTGCCATCATGCGGGACAGTAGCTCCTACGAGCAGTACTTC. Translation: CAIMRDSSSYEQYF.

The chain couples TRBV4-1 to TRBJ1-1; D unclear. V was clipped by 5 bases and J by 2 bases, with 12 bases between them. Germline CDR1 MGHRA, CDR2 YSYEKL. The CDR3 loop spans 14 amino acids. This CDR3 reads CASSVPTSNTEAFF. CDR3 bases: TGCGCCAGCAGCGTTCCGACTTCTAACACTGAAGCTTTCTTT.

The chain uses TRBV10-3 and TRBJ2-7; 8 nucleotides line up with TRBD1. The ends lost 8 bases at V and 0 bases at J; junction bases unmatched: 6. This CDR3 contains 14 residues. From germline, CDR1 is ENHRY and CDR2 SYGVKD. CDR3 loop: CAIGTRGHSYEQYF. The CDR3 DNA reads TGTGCCATCGGGACCAGGGGGCACTCCTACGAGCAGTACTTC.

This sequence joins TRBV28 and TRBJ2-2; tentative D call: TRBD2 (5 bases). Germline CDR1 MDHEN, CDR2 SYDVKM. V lost 7 bases, J lost 0 bases, and 15 bases lay in between. The CDR3 sequence is 16 residues long. The CDR3 sequence: CASTLTGLANTGELFF. For the CDR3, the DNA is TGTGCCAGCACCCTTACCGGACTCGCGAACACCGGGGAGCTGTTTTTT.

The chain employs TRBV28 and TRBJ1-5; D possibly corresponds to TRBD1 (6 bases). The CDR3 length is 16 residues. Germline CDR1 and CDR2: MDHEN and SYDVKM. The germline V and J ends were trimmed by 5 bases and 1 base, with 15 bases remaining between them. CDR3 loop: CASSVSQGQSNQPQHF. The CDR3, as DNA: TGTGCCAGCAGTGTATCACAGGGTCAAAGCAATCAGCCCCAGCATTTT.

The chain carries TRBV29-1 and TRBJ1-2; 8 bases are shared with TRBD1. CDR1 and CDR2 (germline): SQVTM, ANQGSEA. The CDR3 extends over 15 amino acids. V was clipped by 0 bases and J by 2 bases; unmatched bases: 5. The CDR3 nucleotides read TGCAGCGTTGAAGATATTTCAGGGGGCAACTATGGCTACACCTTC. This encodes CSVEDISGGNYGYTF.

This chain connects TRBV4-3 to TRBJ2-3; D gene uncertain. The V end was cut by 4 bases, the J end by 3 bases, with 8 bases between. The CDR3 totals 13 residues. From germline, CDR1 is LGHNA and CDR2 YSLEER. The CDR3 here is CASSLTNTDTQYF. DNA of the CDR3: TGCGCCAGCAGCCTGACAAATACAGATACGCAGTATTTT.

The chain is built from TRBV19 and TRBJ1-5, with 7 bases fitting TRBD1. Looked up from germline, CDR1 is LNHDA and CDR2 is SQIVND (reference sequence). The ends lost 6 bases at V and 7 bases at J; junction bases unmatched: 9. The length of the CDR3 is 14 residues. The CDR3 protein is CASRSTGSAQPQHF. The CDR3 nucleotides read TGTGCCAGTAGGTCGACAGGGTCGGCACAGCCCCAGCATTTT. Full variable domain (missing parts from reference TRBV19 and TRBJ1-5): DGGITQSPKYLFRKEGQNVTLSCEQNLNHDAMYWYRQDPGQGLRLIYYSQIVNDFQKGDIAEGYSVSREKKESFPLTVTSAQKNPTAFYLCASRSTGSAQPQHFGDGTRLSIL.

This clone was observed a few times. This chain joins TRBV7-8 and TRBJ2-7, with 11 bases aligning to TRBD2. Germline V CDR1 and CDR2: SGHVS, FQNEAQ. V shed 5 bases and J 4 bases; nucleotides not matched to a gene: 7. This CDR3 comprises 15 residues. The CDR3 is CASSLLAGGMYEQYF. The CDR3 nucleotides read TGTGCCAGCAGCCTTCTAGCGGGAGGAATGTACGAGCAGTACTTC.

The chain carries TRBV29-1 and TRBJ2-7; possibly TRBD1 for D (5 bases). Trimming shortened V by 7 bases and J by 3 bases, and 13 bases separated the two germline ends. Germline V lookup: CDR1 SQVTM, CDR2 ANQGSEA. This CDR3 comprises 12 residues. CDR3 in DNA: TGCAGCGCTTTAGGGGATAACTACGAGCAGTACTTC. Translated, it gives CSALGDNYEQYF.

The V gene is TRBV18, the J gene TRBJ2-7, with 8 bases matching TRBD1. With V trimmed by 6 bases and J by 2 bases, 9 bases remained unmatched. Germline CDR1 KGHSH, CDR2 LQKENI. This CDR3 has 15 amino acids. The CDR3 region has the DNA TGTGCCAGCTCCCCGGGGACAGGAAGCCCCTACGAGCAGTACTTC. Residues: CASSPGTGSPYEQYF. Together with reference TRBV18 and TRBJ2-7, the CDR3 gives the full variable domain: NAGVMQNPRHLVRRRGQEARLRCSPMKGHSHVYWYRQLPEEGLKFMVYLQKENIIDESGMPKERFSAEFPKEGPSILRIQQVVRGDSAAYFCASSPGTGSPYEQYFGPGTRLTVT.

This clone was counted between two and nine times. The CDR3 reads CASSPRLAGMGETQYF. Written as DNA, the CDR3 is TGTGCCAGCAGCCCGCGACTAGCGGGAATGGGAGAGACCCAGTACTTC. This chain links TRBV4-2 with TRBJ2-5; TRBD2 aligns across 11 bases. Unmatched junction bases numbered 8, after V lost 4 bases and J lost 4 bases. The CDR3 contains 16 residues. Germline CDR1 reads LGHNA; CDR2 reads YNFKEQ.

The chain carries TRBV28 and TRBJ1-2; D is perhaps TRBD1 (5 bases). Trimming took 8 bases from V and 6 from J, leaving 13 bases between them. The V gene's germline CDR1 is MDHEN and CDR2 SYDVKM. The CDR3 is made up of 12 amino acids. The CDR3 is CASRDYHHGYTF. CDR3 DNA: TGTGCCAGCCGGGACTATCATCATGGCTACACCTTC.

The chain combines TRBV7-8 with TRBJ1-5; D perhaps matches TRBD1 (5 bases). The CDR3 is 17 residues long. The V gene lost 2 bases and the J gene lost 2 bases, with 16 bases spanning the gap. Per germline, CDR1 SGHVS and CDR2 FQNEAQ. The CDR3 sequence: CASSLIRAGVGNQPQHF. DNA for the CDR3: TGTGCCAGCAGCTTAATAAGGGCGGGGGTTGGCAATCAGCCCCAGCATTTT.

The J gene is TRBJ2-1, the V gene TRBV19, with D hard to call. This CDR3 region has 14 residues. Germline assignment: CDR1 LNHDA and CDR2 SQIVND (reference sequence). Trimming removed 2 bases at V and 6 bases at J, with 11 bases between. The CDR3 loop reads CASSIWSGTNEQFF. As DNA, the CDR3 is TGTGCCAGTAGTATATGGTCAGGAACCAATGAGCAGTTCTTC.

The rearrangement links TRBV19 to TRBJ2-1, with 10 bases identical to TRBD2. The V segment lost 4 bases and the J segment 3 bases; nucleotides outside the gene matches: 6. This CDR3 spans 16 amino acids. Looked up from germline, CDR1 is LNHDA and CDR2 is SQIVND (reference sequence). The CDR3 spells CASSTRTSGDYNEQFF. CDR3 DNA sequence: TGTGCCAGTAGTACCCGGACTAGCGGAGACTACAATGAGCAGTTCTTC.

The chain recombines TRBV10-3 with TRBJ2-7; TRBD2 matches 7 bases. The V segment lost 8 bases and the J segment 3 bases; nucleotides outside the gene matches: 1. This CDR3 has 11 amino acids. Germline assignment: CDR1 ENHRY and CDR2 SYGVKD. CDR3 region: CAISGGYEQYF. CDR3 sequence (DNA): TGTGCCATCTCGGGAGGCTACGAGCAGTACTTC.

On this clone: One end of the junction fails to match germline, which may point to a read error. J is TRBJ2-2 and V is TRBV5-1, with 16 bases aligning to TRBD2. This CDR3 has 18 amino acids. Germline assignment: CDR1 SGHRS and CDR2 YFSETQ. The CDR3, as DNA: TGCGCCAGCAGCTCGGGACTAGCGGGAGGGCCGAAAACCGGGGAGCTGTTTTTT. Protein sequence: CASSSGLAGGPKTGELFF.

This sequence joins TRBV9 and TRBJ2-5; TRBD2 aligns across 7 bases. The germline V gene has CDR1 SGDLS and CDR2 YYNGEE. V dropped 0 bases and J dropped 4; count of bases not matched to a gene: 9. The CDR3 is 16 amino acids. Here the CDR3 reads CASSVVGGGPGETQYF. The DNA of the CDR3 is TGTGCCAGCAGCGTAGTGGGGGGAGGGCCAGGAGAGACCCAGTACTTC. The whole variable domain, remainder taken from reference TRBV9 and TRBJ2-5, is DSGVTQTPKHLITATGQRVTLRCSPRSGDLSVYWYQQSLDQGLQFLIQYYNGEERAKGNILERFSAQQFPDLHSELNLSSLELGDSALYFCASSVVGGGPGETQYFGPGTRLLVL.

This clone was detected only a few times. This rearrangement joins TRBV6-1 to TRBJ2-7; TRBD1 is a possible D gene (5 bases). Germline CDR1 MNHNS, CDR2 SASEGT. V lost 6 bases and J 0 bases, leaving 15 bases between the germline ends. The CDR3 runs 15 residues. The CDR3 region has the DNA TGTGCCAGCAGAAAACAGGAACGGAGCTCCTACGAGCAGTACTTC. It is translated as CASRKQERSSYEQYF.

The rearrangement links TRBV18 to TRBJ2-3, with a possible D match to TRBD1 (6 bases). Germline lookup yields CDR1 KGHSH and CDR2 LQKENI. The CDR3 loop spans 17 amino acids. The V end lost 0 bases, the J end lost 0 bases, and 13 bases lay between the germline ends. The CDR3, as DNA: TGTGCCAGCTCACCACCGAGGACAGCATCTAGCACAGATACGCAGTATTTT. Translating gives CASSPPRTASSTDTQYF.